The next 8 T cell receptor beta chains were all read from a single sample in a study of T cell responses to AZD1222 COVID-19 vaccine. Generated by immunoSEQ multiplex PCR, the TCRdb table keeps only in-frame clones and is missing some. The sample has about 140,000 clones; approximately 92% are singletons. The input for sequencing was peripheral blood, taken 28 days after the second AZD1222 dose. Source of these receptors: an adult who received the AZD1222 COVID-19 vaccine.

V gene TRBV19 combines with J gene TRBJ1-1; possibly TRBD1 for D (5 bases). This CDR3 is 16 amino acids long. Trimming took 6 bases from V and 1 from J, leaving 18 bases between them. Germline V gives CDR1 LNHDA, CDR2 SQIVND (reference sequence). The CDR3 nucleotides are TGTGCCAGTAGGCCCAGGGATTCGGGCGCGAACACTGAAGCTTTCTTT. Protein sequence: CASRPRDSGANTEAFF.

The chain uses TRBV28 and TRBJ1-1; possible D gene TRBD1, 5 bases. This CDR3 is built from 13 residues. Germline assignment: CDR1 MDHEN and CDR2 SYDVKM. Deletions cut 5 bases from V and 7 bases from J, with 14 bases between. DNA for the CDR3: TGTGCCAGCAGTAGAGGGGCCGGCCTTGAAGCTTTCTTT. It translates to CASSRGAGLEAFF.

The rearrangement links TRBV7-3 to TRBJ2-1; TRBD2 agrees at 11 bases. V was clipped by 5 bases and J by 2 bases; unmatched bases: 5. Germline loops: CDR1 SGHTA, CDR2 FQGTGA. CDR3 length equals 16 residues. The chain's CDR3 is CASSPVAGGPYNEQFF. CDR3 DNA sequence: TGTGCCAGCAGCCCCGTAGCGGGAGGGCCCTACAATGAGCAGTTCTTC.

The chain recombines TRBV12-3 or TRBV12-4 with TRBJ2-2; 12 bases are shared with TRBD2. The CDR3 runs to 13 residues. Trimming cost V 9 bases and J 5 bases; bases outside gene matches: 1. The CDR3 DNA sequence: TGTGCCAGTGGGACTAGCGGGACCGGGGAGCTGTTTTTT. This sequence encodes CASGTSGTGELFF.

The rearrangement links TRBV11-2 to TRBJ1-5, with 7 nucleotides matching TRBD1. Germline V lookup: CDR1 SGHAT, CDR2 FQNNGV. Losses at the gene ends were 5 bases for V and 4 bases for J; bases not matched to a gene: 8. This CDR3 is built from 15 residues. DNA for the CDR3: TGTGCCAGCAGCCAGGGGGGAGAAAATAATCAGCCCCAGCATTTT. Its translation: CASSQGGENNQPQHF.

The chain links TRBV15 to TRBJ2-2; 7 bases line up with TRBD1. The germline CDR1 and CDR2 sequences are LNHNV and YYDKDF (reference sequence). This CDR3 has 15 residues. After removal of 5 bases from V and 6 bases from J, the junction contained 9 bases not matched to a gene. The CDR3 reads CATSGWAGGAGELFF. The CDR3 DNA follows: TGTGCCACCAGCGGGTGGGCAGGGGGTGCCGGGGAGCTGTTTTTT. Full variable domain (outside the CDR3, taken from reference TRBV15 and TRBJ2-2): DAMVIQNPRYQVTQFGKPVTLSCSQTLNHNVMYWYQQKSSQAPKLLFHYYDKDFNNEADTPDNFQSRRPNTSFCFLDIRSPGLGDTAMYLCATSGWAGGAGELFFGEGSRLTVL.

As DNA, the CDR3 is TGCGCCAGCAGCTTTGCTAGATTCTACAATGAGCAGTTCTTC. It yields the protein CASSFARFYNEQFF. V and J are TRBV5-1 and TRBJ2-1; D is unclear. Trimming shortened V by 2 bases and J by 3 bases, and 9 bases separated the two germline ends. The CDR3 loop spans 14 amino acids. CDR1 and CDR2 (germline): SGHRS, YFSETQ.

The V gene is TRBV24-1, the J gene TRBJ2-5; D uncertain. Trimming left V 6 bases short and J 4 bases short, with 11 bases between. Germline assignment: CDR1 KGHDR and CDR2 SFDVKD. CDR3 length equals 13 residues. In DNA, the CDR3 is TGTGCCACCAGTAAGGGTCTTCGAGAGACCCAGTACTTC. Amino acid sequence: CATSKGLRETQYF.